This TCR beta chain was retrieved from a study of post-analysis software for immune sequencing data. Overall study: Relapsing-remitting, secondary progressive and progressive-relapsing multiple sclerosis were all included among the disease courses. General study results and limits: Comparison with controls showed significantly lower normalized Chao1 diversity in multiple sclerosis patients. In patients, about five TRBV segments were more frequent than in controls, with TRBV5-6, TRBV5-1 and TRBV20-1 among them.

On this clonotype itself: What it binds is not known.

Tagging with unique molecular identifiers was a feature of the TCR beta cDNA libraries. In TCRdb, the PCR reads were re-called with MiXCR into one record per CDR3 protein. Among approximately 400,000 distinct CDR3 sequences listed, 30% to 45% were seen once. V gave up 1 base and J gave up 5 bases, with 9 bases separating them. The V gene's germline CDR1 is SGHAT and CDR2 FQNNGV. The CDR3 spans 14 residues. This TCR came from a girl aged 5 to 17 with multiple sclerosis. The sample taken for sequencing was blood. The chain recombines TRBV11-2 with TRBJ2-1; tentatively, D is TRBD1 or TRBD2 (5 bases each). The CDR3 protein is CASSLAGRHNEQFF. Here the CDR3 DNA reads TGTGCCAGCAGCTTAGCGGGACGGCACAATGAGCAGTTCTTC.